Presented here are 11 T cell receptor beta chains from one specimen sequenced in a study of T cell repertoires in cytomegalovirus infection. Using its own MiXCR run on the reads, TCRdb lists one record per CDR3 protein. Here the sample spans approximately 630,000 distinct CDR3 sequences, more than 20% being singletons. The sample consisted of CD8+ T cells from PBMCs. These TCRs come from a human donor in good health (CMV status not recorded). Some clones in this sample may be carry-over from other donors' samples.

CDR3 region: CASIYAGTEQFF. The CDR3 region has the DNA TGTGCCAGCATTTATGCCGGGACTGAGCAGTTCTTC. The V call is TRBV27, the J call TRBJ2-1; either TRBD1 or TRBD2 may fit D (5 bases each). This CDR3 spans 12 amino acids. The germline V and J ends were trimmed by 7 bases and 9 bases, with 13 bases remaining between them. Germline lookup yields CDR1 MNHEY and CDR2 SMNVEV (reference sequence).

This clonotype was detected ten times or more. The gene calls are TRBV7-9 and TRBJ2-1; D unclear. V lost 1 base and J 9 bases, leaving 10 bases between the germline ends. CDR3 length: 13 residues. The V gene's germline CDR1 is SEHNR and CDR2 FQNEAQ (reference sequence). CDR3 amino acids: CASSLGSKIEQFF. The DNA of the CDR3 is TGTGCCAGCAGCTTAGGCAGTAAAATTGAGCAGTTCTTC.

This clonotype was seen many times. The chain employs TRBV7-8 and TRBJ2-7; D may be TRBD1 (7 bases). The germline gives CDR1 SGHVS, CDR2 FQNEAQ. The CDR3 length is 16 residues. V was pared by 1 base and J by 2 bases, with 15 bases between. The CDR3 region is CASSLDTGEAAYEQYF. CDR3 nucleotides: TGTGCCAGCAGCTTAGATACAGGGGAGGCGGCCTACGAGCAGTACTTC.

This clonotype was recorded at least ten times. The gene calls are TRBV7-9 and TRBJ2-1, with D unresolved. V lost 11 bases to trimming and J lost 1 base, with 9 bases between them. This CDR3 has 12 amino acids. Germline V gene data show CDR1 as SEHNR and CDR2 as FQNEAQ (reference sequence). The CDR3 DNA reads TGTGCCTCAGCCAGGTCCTACAATGAGCAGTTCTTC. It is translated as CASARSYNEQFF.

The chain employs TRBV5-1 and TRBJ1-1; 8 nucleotides line up with TRBD1. V was pared by 3 bases and J by 5 bases, with 9 bases of the junction left unmatched. The CDR3 totals 15 residues. Germline V gene lookup returns CDR1 SGHRS and CDR2 YFSETQ. This CDR3 is CASSYSTGEGTEAFF. CDR3 bases: TGCGCCAGCAGCTACTCGACAGGGGAAGGGACTGAAGCTTTCTTT.

The CDR3 spells CASSYQGWTEAFF. The CDR3 region has the DNA TGTGCCAGCAGTTATCAGGGCTGGACTGAAGCTTTCTTT. The genes are TRBV6-2 or TRBV6-3 and TRBJ1-1, with a weak D call TRBD1 (5 bases). The V gene lost 3 bases and the J gene lost 5 bases, with 10 bases spanning the gap. This CDR3 contains 13 residues. Germline values: CDR1 MNHEY, CDR2 SVGEGT.

The chain is built from TRBV20-1 and TRBJ1-6; D unresolved. The CDR3 contains 14 residues. V lost 6 bases and J lost 5, with 14 bases in between. CDR1 DFQATT and CDR2 SNEGSKA come from the germline V gene (reference sequence). CDR3 amino acids: CSAPPPGNNSPLHF. As DNA, the CDR3 is TGCAGTGCCCCCCCGCCAGGCAATAATTCACCCCTCCACTTT.

The chain is built from TRBV15 and TRBJ1-5; weak D call: TRBD1 (5 bases). Trimming pared 3 bases from V and 6 bases from J, leaving 18 bases between. The germline gives CDR1 LNHNV, CDR2 YYDKDF (reference sequence). The CDR3 sequence is 16 residues long. The CDR3 nucleotides read TGTGCCACCAGCAGTTCCCAAGGAGGGGCCGGTCAGCCCCAGCATTTT. Translating gives CATSSSQGGAGQPQHF.

This clonotype was counted at least ten times. V is TRBV7-2 and J is TRBJ1-1; D gene uncertain. This CDR3 is built from 14 residues. V lost 6 bases to trimming and J lost 1 base, with 12 bases between them. Germline V gives CDR1 SGHTA, CDR2 FQGNSA. CDR3 nucleotide sequence: TGTGCCAGCAGTTTCCGGGCAACGAACACTGAAGCTTTCTTT. Residues: CASSFRATNTEAFF.

This clonotype was recorded at least ten times. J is TRBJ2-1 and V is TRBV12-3 or TRBV12-4; perhaps TRBD2 as D (6 bases). Deletions cut 6 bases from V and 7 bases from J, with 10 bases between. This CDR3 spans 12 amino acids. CDR3 loop: CASREGRNEQFF. The CDR3 DNA reads TGTGCCAGCAGGGAGGGGCGGAATGAGCAGTTCTTC.

This clonotype showed up just a few times. This rearrangement joins TRBV6-4 to TRBJ2-3; D unresolved. The CDR3 is 16 residues long. Germline lookup yields CDR1 MRHNA and CDR2 SNTAGT. V was pared by 0 bases and J by 0 bases, with 10 bases between. Written as DNA, the CDR3 is TGTGCCAGCAGTGACTCCCGCTTCGCTAGCACAGATACGCAGTATTTT. This codes for CASSDSRFASTDTQYF.